This T cell receptor (beta chain) is drawn from a study of blood T cell repertoires in COVID-19. Study background: Nucleic acid was either cDNA or gDNA, and it came from T cells, B-cell-depleted T cells, or PBMCs.

This CDR3 comprises 16 residues. Between the trimmed V and J ends, which lost 0 bases and 2 bases, there was a span of 14 bases. The germline V gene encodes CDR1 SGDLS and CDR2 YYNGEE. The data were produced by immunoSEQ multiplex PCR, yet TCRdb's version contains in-frame clones alone and is incomplete. The data show 250,000 or so clones, 70% to 85% seen once. This clone was counted a single time. The receptor was isolated from a woman aged 80 or over with acute or convalescent COVID-19. Sequencing was carried out using peripheral blood. The J gene is TRBJ2-5, the V gene TRBV9; a weak D match, TRBD1 (6 bases). The chain's CDR3 is CASSVGGSGQQETQYF. The CDR3 DNA reads TGTGCCAGCAGCGTAGGGGGTTCGGGACAACAAGAGACCCAGTACTTC.